The sequence of this T cell receptor (beta chain) was determined in a study of CD8 T cells in ankylosing spondylitis (dated by TCRdb to the late 2010s). Looking at the study overall: The study set out to find disease-linked TCR variants by profiling T cell receptor beta repertoires in ankylosing spondylitis patients and healthy donors. In total, the full study cohort was made up of roughly 110 healthy donors and roughly 27 ankylosing spondylitis patients. Peripheral blood was sampled, and synovial fluid was additionally collected from ankylosing spondylitis patients.

The reads were generated on an Illumina HiSeq 2500. TCR beta libraries were prepared by quantitative 5'-RACE with molecular barcodes. Processing in the source paper ran as follows. To identify disease-linked TCR variants, a new computational method was used, one built on a probabilistic model of VDJ rearrangement. Using fastp at Q25 and MiXCR, TCRdb reprocessed the public reads and kept productive beta chains. Rows are unified per CDR3 protein, each entry keeping the most common DNA and genes. TCRdb assigned the V and J calls; the authors' analysis was not used. The sample table records 210,000 or so distinct CDR3 sequences; roughly 8% of these occur just once. The top ten constitute around 4.8% of the sample. This clonotype was detected ten times or more. What this receptor recognizes is not known. Base qualities are not recorded, but no much larger clone differs from it by a single base. What the study reported, not specific to this receptor: In peripheral blood, the disease-linked clones were found at relatively low frequencies and had a CD8+ phenotype. According to the report, matched synovial fluid samples from ankylosing spondylitis patients were significantly enriched for the disease-linked clones. A TCR beta motif made up of 7 to 9 highly homologous amino acid variants appeared to be characteristic of blood from ankylosing spondylitis patients. Some motif variants had previously been reported in the synovial fluid and blood of reactive arthritis patients, which suggests shared mechanisms of disease initiation.

CDR1 and CDR2 are drawn from the germline V gene: SGHAT, FQNNGV. Inclusive of the bounding cysteine and phenylalanine, the CDR3 is 18 residues long. Solely the CDR3 DNA is kept, with 54 bases framed from the first base. From V the trimming removes 5 bases and from J it removes 3 bases, while the gene matches leave 13 bases of the junction unaccounted for. The source is a female donor with ankylosing spondylitis or in good health (not recorded which). The sequence joins TRBV11-2 to TRBJ2-1, with TRBD2 identical over 10 junction bases. The specimen was blood, either unsorted or a sorted T cell fraction (not recorded which). The CDR3: CASSRRLAGDVGYNEQFF. The sequenced DNA: TGTGCCAGCAGCCGGAGGCTAGCGGGAGATGTTGGCTACAATGAGCAGTTCTTC.